The next 11 T cell receptor beta chains were all read from a single sample in a study of blood T cell repertoires in COVID-19. Generated by immunoSEQ multiplex PCR, the TCRdb table keeps only in-frame clones and is missing some. The sample contains approximately 98,000 clones, around four fifths of which appear only once. Sequenced material: peripheral blood. These receptors were collected from a woman in her 70s with acute or convalescent COVID-19.

The V and J genes are TRBV27 and TRBJ2-1, with 14 bases that match TRBD2. V gave up 0 bases and J gave up 7 bases; unmatched junction bases: 5. In germline, CDR1 is MNHEY, CDR2 SMNVEV (reference sequence). This CDR3 comprises 17 residues. The DNA for the CDR3 is TGTGCCAGCAGTTTATCCCGGACTAGCGGGAGGCCGAATGAGCAGTTCTTC. Its translation is CASSLSRTSGRPNEQFF.

The chain links TRBV23-1 to TRBJ1-6, with TRBD1 as a possible D gene (6 bases). TRBV23-1 has ORF status, its function being uncertain. V lost 0 bases and J lost 1, with 7 bases in between. CDR3 length: 16 amino acids. The CDR3 protein is CASSQSGASYNSPLHF. The CDR3 nucleotides are TGCGCCAGCAGTCAATCGGGGGCGTCCTATAATTCACCCCTCCACTTT.

This sequence joins TRBV7-6 and TRBJ1-6; 7 positions agree with TRBD1. CDR1 is SGHVS, CDR2 FNYEAQ, per germline. V shed 3 bases, J shed 7 bases, and the junction held 3 bases outside the gene matches. CDR3 length: 14 amino acids. The CDR3 reads CASSLSQGNSPLHF. In nucleotides, the CDR3 is TGTGCCAGCAGCTTGTCACAGGGGAATTCACCCCTCCACTTT. The entire variable domain, with the rest obtained from reference TRBV7-6 and TRBJ1-6, is as follows: GAGVSQSPRYKVTKRGQDVALRCDPISGHVSLYWYRQALGQGPEFLTYFNYEAQQDKSGLPNDRFSAERPEGSISTLTIQRTEQRDSAMYRCASSLSQGNSPLHFGNGTRLTVT.

V and J are TRBV6-7 and TRBJ2-5; 9 nucleotides match TRBD2. TRBV6-7 is annotated as an ORF whose role is uncertain. The CDR3 consists of 16 residues. V trimming: 7 bases; J trimming: 3 bases; junction bases outside the gene matches: 12. This CDR3 reads CASTDGGGGEKETQYF. CDR3 sequence (DNA): TGTGCCAGCACCGATGGAGGCGGGGGGGAAAAAGAGACCCAGTACTTC.

This clone was seen only once. The V gene is TRBV20-1, the J gene TRBJ1-5, with 7 bases aligning to TRBD1. Germline V CDR1 and CDR2: DFQATT, SNEGSKA (reference sequence). CDR3 size: 14 residues. Trimming at V came to 5 bases and at J to 0 bases, leaving 4 bases not matched to a gene. CDR3 amino acids: CSARDRVSNQPQHF. The CDR3 DNA sequence: TGCAGTGCTCGTGACAGGGTTAGCAATCAGCCCCAGCATTTT.

The chain carries TRBV6-5 and TRBJ1-5; D may be TRBD1 (5 bases). The V end lost 7 bases, the J end lost 0 bases, and 7 bases lay between the germline ends. CDR3 length: 13 residues. Germline CDR1 reads MNHEY; CDR2 reads SVGAGI. CDR3 sequence: CASMGGSNQPQHF. The CDR3 DNA is TGTGCCAGCATGGGGGGTAGCAATCAGCCCCAGCATTTT.

This chain joins TRBV21-1 and TRBJ1-3. TRBV21-1 is listed as a pseudogene. This CDR3 has 20 residues. CDR3 nucleotides: TGTGCCAGCAGCAAACCGGCGGCGGAGCGACCCCATGTACGTGGAAACACCATATATTTT. It translates to CASSKPAAERPHVRGNTIYF.

The V call is TRBV19, the J call TRBJ1-2, with a possible D match to TRBD1 (5 bases). Germline CDR1 is LNHDA and CDR2 is SQIVND (reference sequence). The ends were cut back, 0 bases at V and 4 bases at J, with 12 bases in the middle. The CDR3 spans 15 residues. Written as DNA, the CDR3 is TGTGCCAGTAGTATAGATAAGGGGTACGGCTATGGCTACACCTTC. Its translation: CASSIDKGYGYGYTF.

The CDR3 DNA reads as TGTGCCAGCAGTCCCGGGACAGGGCCCTACGAGCAGTACTTC. Translation: CASSPGTGPYEQYF. The V and J genes are TRBV21-1 and TRBJ2-7; TRBD1 is the table's D call and was not checked against the DNA. TRBV21-1 is listed as a pseudogene. The CDR3 length is 14 residues.

J is TRBJ2-7 and V is TRBV28; D is possibly TRBD2 (5 bases). The CDR3 length is 13 residues. V was pared by 7 bases and J by 1 base, with 11 bases between. Germline-derived CDR1 and CDR2 are MDHEN and SYDVKM. The CDR3: CASTPGSSYEQYV. In DNA form, the CDR3 reads TGTGCCAGCACCCCGGGGAGTTCCTACGAGCAGTACGTC.

This chain connects TRBV11-2 to TRBJ2-5; 9 bases match TRBD2. Germline loops: CDR1 SGHAT, CDR2 FQNNGV. The CDR3 contains 15 residues. J was trimmed by 4 bases and V by 3 bases; bases with no gene match: 6. This CDR3 reads CASSFRGGALETQYF. The CDR3 DNA reads as TGTGCCAGCAGCTTCCGCGGGGGGGCCCTAGAGACCCAGTACTTC.